These 30 T cell receptor beta chains originate from one sample sequenced in a study of glioma-infiltrating T cells. Amplification of TCR alpha and beta CDR3 regions from RNA used iRepertoire nested multiplex PCR. TCRdb recomputed calls from the multiplex PCR reads with MiXCR, one row per CDR3 protein. The sample holds about 130,000 distinct CDR3 sequences, approximately 26% seen once. Sample: glioma tissue, nonneoplastic brain tissue, or PBMCs (not recorded which). The receptors originated from a human donor with low-grade glioma or glioblastoma, undergoing nonglioma brain surgery, or in good health (not recorded which).

As concerns this clonotype: A much larger clonotype is one base distant, so this may be a read error. This chain connects TRBV6-1 to TRBJ2-1; D tentatively reads TRBD1 or TRBD2 (5 bases each). The V gene's germline CDR1 is MNHNS and CDR2 SASEGT. CDR3 length: 12 residues. CDR3: CASNGGGNEQSF. CDR3 DNA: TGTGCCAGCAATGGGGGTGGAAATGAGCAGTCCTTC.

This clonotype was found many times. The J gene is TRBJ2-3, the V gene TRBV27, with 10 bases aligning to TRBD1. The CDR3 totals 16 residues. Looked up from germline, CDR1 is MNHEY and CDR2 is SMNVEV (reference sequence). With 6 bases clipped from V and 2 bases from J, the junction kept 8 bases outside the gene matches. The CDR3 DNA sequence: TGTGCCAGCAGGGACGGGACAGGGGCCTACACAGATACGCAGTATTTT. Translation gives CASRDGTGAYTDTQYF.

V usage is TRBV7-9 and J usage is TRBJ1-2; D unresolved. This CDR3 region has 14 residues. V shed 2 bases and J shed 3 bases, with 10 bases lying between them. Germline V gene lookup returns CDR1 SEHNR and CDR2 FQNEAQ (reference sequence). The CDR3 loop reads CASSLSSGDYGYTF. As DNA, the CDR3 is TGTGCCAGCAGCTTAAGCTCGGGCGACTATGGCTACACCTTC.

In its sample, this clonotype was seen many times. The V call is TRBV2, the J call TRBJ2-5; tentatively, D is TRBD2 (5 bases). Germline-derived CDR1 and CDR2 are SNHLY and FYNNEI. The V end was cut by 7 bases, the J end by 2 bases, with 11 bases between. This CDR3 spans 13 amino acids. CDR3 nucleotide sequence: TGTGCCAGCAATCGACTAAGGCAAGAGACCCAGTACTTC. As protein: CASNRLRQETQYF.

This chain links TRBV15 with TRBJ1-4, with D tentatively TRBD1 (5 bases). The germline gives CDR1 LNHNV, CDR2 YYDKDF (reference sequence). Trimming shortened V by 6 bases and J by 4 bases, and 12 bases separated the two germline ends. The CDR3 is 14 amino acids. The DNA of the CDR3 is TGTGCCACCAGGCCGGGGGGGTTTAATGAAAAACTGTTTTTT. This sequence encodes CATRPGGFNEKLFF.

The V call is TRBV7-3, the J call TRBJ2-3; 9 nucleotides line up with TRBD2. V was clipped by 4 bases and J by 1 base; unmatched bases: 12. Germline V gene data show CDR1 as SGHTA and CDR2 as FQGTGA. CDR3 length equals 18 residues. The CDR3 nucleotides read TGTGCCAGCAGCTCCAGCGGGGGGCCTAGACTCGGCACAGATACGCAGTATTTT. This translates into CASSSSGGPRLGTDTQYF.

The CDR3 sequence is CASSLLHTGELFF. CDR3 sequence (DNA): TGTGCCAGCAGCCTTCTTCACACCGGGGAGCTGTTTTTT. This chain uses TRBV3-1 with TRBJ2-2; D not resolved. CDR3 size: 13 residues. Per the germline V gene, CDR1 is LGHDT and CDR2 is YNNKEL (reference sequence). V lost 4 bases and J 3 bases, leaving 6 bases between the germline ends.

This clonotype was recorded many times. The chain links TRBV4-1 to TRBJ1-1; weak D call: TRBD1 (6 bases). From germline, CDR1 is MGHRA and CDR2 YSYEKL. This CDR3 comprises 14 residues. V was pared by 0 bases and J by 3 bases, with 8 bases between. In nucleotides, the CDR3 is TGCGCCAGCAGCCAAGATCCAGGGGACACTGAAGCTTTCTTT. Its translation is CASSQDPGDTEAFF.

CDR3 amino acids: CATRDSVSGQYV. In DNA form, the CDR3 reads TGTGCCACCCGGGACTCCGTTTCGGGGCAGTACGTC. The chain links TRBV7-8 to TRBJ2-7; D perhaps matches TRBD2 (6 bases). Germline assignment: CDR1 SGHVS and CDR2 FQNEAQ. V lost 10 bases, J lost 9 bases, and 19 bases lay in between. The CDR3 consists of 12 residues.

The V and J genes are TRBV4-2 and TRBJ1-1; no clear D gene. Per the germline V gene, CDR1 is LGHNA and CDR2 is YNFKEQ. Trimming took 1 base from V and 0 from J, leaving 12 bases between them. The CDR3 is 16 amino acids. The CDR3 coding sequence is TGTGCCAGCAGCCAAGGGATATGGACCATGAACACTGAAGCTTTCTTT. Translating it yields CASSQGIWTMNTEAFF.

This chain joins TRBV5-1 and TRBJ2-1; 12 bases align to TRBD2. CDR1 SGHRS and CDR2 YFSETQ come from the germline V gene. The CDR3 extends over 19 amino acids. V lost 2 bases and J lost 5; bases outside the gene matches: 14. CDR3: CASSFTGGLAGGPNNEQFF. The CDR3 DNA follows: TGCGCCAGCAGCTTCACTGGTGGGCTAGCGGGGGGGCCTAACAATGAGCAGTTCTTC.

In this sample, this clonotype turned up a few times. The chain has TRBV6-1 and TRBJ1-1, with TRBD1 matching over 8 bases. The CDR3 contains 13 residues. Unmatched junction bases numbered 4, after V lost 8 bases and J lost 2 bases. Germline-derived CDR1 and CDR2 are MNHNS and SASEGT. The DNA of the CDR3 is TGTGCCAGCCTGGGACAGGAAAACACTGAAGCTTTCTTT. Encoded protein: CASLGQENTEAFF.

The V and J genes are TRBV2 and TRBJ1-2; TRBD1 aligns across 7 bases. Germline V gene data show CDR1 as SNHLY and CDR2 as FYNNEI. The CDR3 length is 12 residues. The V and J ends lost 10 bases and 4 bases, in that order; junction bases with no gene match: 6. CDR3 nucleotide sequence: TGTGCCACAGGGGGGGGAAGCTATGGCTACACCTTC. Translation gives CATGGGSYGYTF. The variable domain in full, with the rest retrieved from reference TRBV2 and TRBJ1-2, is EPEVTQTPSHQVTQMGQEVILRCVPISNHLYFYWYRQILGQKVEFLVSFYNNEISEKSEIFDDQFSVERPDGSNFTLKIRSTKLEDSAMYFCATGGGSYGYTFGSGTRLTVV.

This clonotype was seen a handful of times. This sequence joins TRBV10-3 and TRBJ2-7; 7 bases match TRBD2. Looked up from germline, CDR1 is ENHRY and CDR2 is SYGVKD. J lost 2 bases, V lost 3 bases, and 7 bases had no gene match. This CDR3 spans 15 amino acids. The CDR3 loop reads CAISDPQRGTYEQYV. The CDR3 region has the DNA TGTGCCATCAGTGATCCCCAGCGGGGAACCTACGAGCAGTACGTC.

Turning to this clonotype: An end of the junction does not agree with germline; a read error may underlie this. This chain uses TRBV7-2 with TRBJ2-3, with 7 bases aligning to TRBD1. The length of the CDR3 is 15 residues. From germline, CDR1 is SGHTA and CDR2 FQGNSA. The CDR3 coding sequence is TGTGTCAGCAGCTCCGACAGGGTCGGCACAGATACGCAGTATTTT. This gives the protein CVSSSDRVGTDTQYF.

This clonotype has just a few counts. The chain combines TRBV20-1 with TRBJ2-5, with D unresolved. The CDR3 totals 13 residues. CDR1 is DFQATT, CDR2 SNEGSKA, per germline (reference sequence). V was clipped by 2 bases and J by 0 bases, with 7 bases between them. DNA for the CDR3: TGCAGTGCTAGATCTGGGAACCAAGAGACCCAGTACTTC. Translated: CSARSGNQETQYF.

The chain recombines TRBV19 with TRBJ1-1, with D perhaps TRBD1 (5 bases). CDR1 is LNHDA and CDR2 is SQIVND in the germline V gene (reference sequence). The CDR3 covers 13 residues. V was trimmed by 6 bases and J by 3 bases, leaving 11 bases between them. Written as DNA, the CDR3 is TGTGCCAGTAGAACGGGGGAGGACACTGAAGCTTTCTTT. This codes for CASRTGEDTEAFF.

This clonotype was found a few times. DNA for the CDR3: TGTGCCAGCAGTCCCGGGACGTCTCGCCCCGGGGCCAACGTCCTGACTTTC. This gives the protein CASSPGTSRPGANVLTF. The V call is TRBV27, the J call TRBJ2-6; the D gene could be TRBD1 or TRBD2 (5 bases each). The CDR3 consists of 17 residues. Trimming stripped 5 bases from V and 4 bases from J, with 18 bases between. Germline assignment: CDR1 MNHEY and CDR2 SMNVEV (reference sequence).

The chain employs TRBV9 and TRBJ1-5, with D tentatively TRBD1 (6 bases). The germline V and J ends were trimmed by 4 bases and 0 bases, with 11 bases remaining between them. The CDR3 length is 15 residues. Per the germline V gene, CDR1 is SGDLS and CDR2 is YYNGEE. In nucleotides, the CDR3 is TGTGCCAGCAGCCTCACAGGGATTAGCAATCAGCCCCAGCATTTT. Translating it yields CASSLTGISNQPQHF.

This clonotype came up a few times. V gene TRBV7-9 combines with J gene TRBJ1-1; TRBD1 matches 8 bases. V shed 7 bases and J 4 bases; nucleotides not matched to a gene: 8. Germline-derived CDR1 and CDR2 are SEHNR and FQNEAQ (reference sequence). The CDR3 extends over 14 amino acids. The chain's CDR3 is CASNDRGVSTEAFF. The CDR3 DNA is TGTGCCAGCAACGACAGGGGAGTTAGCACTGAAGCTTTCTTT.

This clonotype was recorded at least ten times. The rearrangement uses TRBV27 and TRBJ1-1; D gene unclear. V dropped 6 bases and J dropped 4 bases, with 9 bases sitting between them. The V gene's germline CDR1 is MNHEY and CDR2 SMNVEV (reference sequence). This CDR3 contains 12 residues. This chain's CDR3 is CASRRPGTEAFF. For the CDR3, the DNA is TGTGCCAGCAGGAGACCCGGCACTGAAGCTTTCTTT.

V is TRBV20-1 and J is TRBJ2-1, with 7 bases aligning to TRBD2. The CDR3 contains 14 residues. Germline V lookup: CDR1 DFQATT, CDR2 SNEGSKA (reference sequence). V gave up 5 bases and J gave up 2 bases; unmatched junction bases: 6. The CDR3 sequence is CSAQSGVTYNEQFF. CDR3 coding DNA: TGCAGTGCTCAAAGCGGGGTAACCTACAATGAGCAGTTCTTC.

This chain joins TRBV2 and TRBJ1-4; D call uncertain. CDR1 and CDR2 from the germline V gene are SNHLY and FYNNEI. There are 15 residues in the CDR3. V was trimmed by 4 bases and J by 0 bases, leaving 9 bases between them. The CDR3 spells CASSGTLSTNEKLFF. CDR3 coding DNA: TGTGCCAGCAGTGGGACTCTTTCAACTAATGAAAAACTGTTTTTT.

This clonotype was picked up a small number of times. The V and J genes are TRBV20-1 and TRBJ1-5, with TRBD1 as a possible D gene (5 bases). Trimming cost V 3 bases and J 8 bases, with 20 bases left between them. This CDR3 has 15 amino acids. Looked up from germline, CDR1 is DFQATT and CDR2 is SNEGSKA (reference sequence). The CDR3 protein is CSARPSGEMKKPQHF. The CDR3 DNA reads as TGCAGTGCTAGGCCCTCGGGGGAAATGAAGAAGCCCCAGCATTTT.

This clonotype has only a few counts. The chain recombines TRBV29-1 with TRBJ1-5; tentatively, D is TRBD1 (5 bases). Germline V lookup: CDR1 SQVTM, CDR2 ANQGSEA. Trimming removed 7 bases at V and 4 bases at J, with 14 bases between. The CDR3 covers 13 residues. CDR3 loop: CSAQTDNNQPQHF. The CDR3 nucleotides read TGCAGCGCCCAGACAGACAATAATCAGCCCCAGCATTTT.

The CDR3 region has the DNA TGTGCCAGCAGCCCCAGGGGGGAGAACTATGGCTACACCTTC. Protein sequence: CASSPRGENYGYTF. The J gene is TRBJ1-2, the V gene TRBV6-1, with 7 bases lining up with TRBD1. Per the germline V gene, CDR1 is MNHNS and CDR2 is SASEGT. CDR3 length: 14 residues. Unmatched junction bases numbered 6, after V lost 6 bases and J lost 2 bases.

In regard to this clonotype: A clone one base away is much larger, so this may be a read error. The rearrangement joins TRBV6-5 to TRBJ2-1, with 8 bases that match TRBD2. CDR3 length: 17 amino acids. In germline, CDR1 is MNHEY, CDR2 SVGAGI. The CDR3 DNA reads as TGTGCCAGCGGTTACTCGGGGAGCGGGGGAGGGTACAATGAGCAGTTCTTC. This codes for CASGYSGSGGGYNEQFF.

The chain recombines TRBV6-1 with TRBJ1-2; no clear D. The CDR3 has 14 amino acids. Trimming removed 6 bases at V and 4 bases at J, with 15 bases between. Germline V lookup: CDR1 MNHNS, CDR2 SASEGT. CDR3 sequence (DNA): TGTGCCAGCAGGGAGGCACCCCTAGGCTATGGCTACACCTTC. Protein product: CASREAPLGYGYTF.

This clonotype appeared a few times. The V and J genes are TRBV4-1 and TRBJ2-3; 10 nucleotides line up with TRBD2. This CDR3 comprises 17 residues. The germline CDR1 and CDR2 sequences are MGHRA and YSYEKL. V lost 4 bases to trimming and J lost 0 bases; unmatched junction nucleotides: 7. CDR3 amino acids: CASSLDPTSGSTDTQYF. CDR3 nucleotides: TGCGCCAGCAGCCTTGACCCGACTAGCGGGAGCACAGATACGCAGTATTTT.

This clonotype appeared a few times. V gene TRBV12-3 or TRBV12-4 combines with J gene TRBJ2-3; the D gene is possibly TRBD2 (7 bases). This CDR3 has 16 residues. The V gene lost 6 bases and the J gene lost 3 bases, with 19 bases spanning the gap. The CDR3 here is CASRQEGEGQTDTQYF. The CDR3 region has the DNA TGTGCCAGCAGACAGGAGGGGGAGGGGCAAACAGATACGCAGTATTTT.